Detailed here is one TCR beta chain. The V gene's germline CDR1 is LGHNA and CDR2 YSLEER. The CDR3 has 15 amino acids. After removal of 0 bases from V and 2 bases from J, the junction contained 4 bases not matched to a gene. This sample is drawn from a study of blood T cell repertoires in COVID-19. Study background: Samples representing acute and convalescent COVID-19 were sourced from the United States, Italy and Spain. T cells, B-cell-depleted T cells, or PBMCs provided the cDNA or gDNA that served as material.

TCRdb's copy holds only in-frame clones and misses some; the assay was immunoSEQ multiplex PCR. The sample records 250,000 to 300,000 clones, 88% being singletons. The origin of this receptor is a woman aged 40-49 years who had recovered from COVID-19. The chain is built from TRBV4-3 and TRBJ2-7, with 7 positions matching TRBD1. The sequenced material came from peripheral blood. The DNA for the CDR3 is TGCGCCAGCAGCCAAGATGGGGGACAGACCTACGAGCAGTACTTC. This sequence encodes CASSQDGGQTYEQYF.